The 25 T cell receptor beta chains below all came from one sample that was sequenced in a study of radiation and T cells in renal cell carcinoma. Time point indicated: baseline pretreatment blood. Stated treatment: 15 Gy SBRT to primary tumor, nephrectomy 4 weeks later. Assay used: immunoSEQ multiplex PCR; TCRdb lists only in-frame clones, some missing. This repertoire shows about 150,000 clones, about nine tenths found once; its top ten account for roughly 4.1%. This sample comprised blood, obtained from a patient whose treatment included radiotherapy and nephrectomy. These receptors all come from a woman in her 70s with renal cell carcinoma.

This chain joins TRBV19 and TRBJ1-2; TRBD1 matches 9 bases. The CDR3 is 14 residues long. Trimming at V came to 7 bases and at J to 6 bases, leaving 9 bases not matched to a gene. The germline CDR1 and CDR2 sequences are LNHDA and SQIVND (reference sequence). CDR3 DNA sequence: TGTGCCAGTAAGGGGACAGGGTTCGATCATGGCTACACCTTC. Amino acids: CASKGTGFDHGYTF. Full variable domain (remainder filled in from reference TRBV19 and TRBJ1-2): DGGITQSPKYLFRKEGQNVTLSCEQNLNHDAMYWYRQDPGQGLRLIYYSQIVNDFQKGDIAEGYSVSREKKESFPLTVTSAQKNPTAFYLCASKGTGFDHGYTFGSGTRLTVV.

With respect to this clone: In the same sample, other DNA sequences code for this CDR3. V is TRBV5-1 and J is TRBJ2-6; 7 bases agree with TRBD1. Per germline, CDR1 SGHRS and CDR2 YFSETQ. The CDR3 sequence is 20 residues long. Trimming at V came to 3 bases and at J to 0 bases, leaving 15 bases not matched to a gene. CDR3 bases: TGCGCCAGCAGCTCGCAGAGACCGGGACAGAGAGTCTCTGGGGCCAACGTCCTGACTTTC. Translating gives CASSSQRPGQRVSGANVLTF.

The J gene is TRBJ1-2, the V gene TRBV6-4; D not certain. From germline, CDR1 is MRHNA and CDR2 SNTAGT. Trimming stripped 6 bases from V and 7 bases from J, with 12 bases between. This CDR3 spans 12 amino acids. The CDR3 loop reads CASSPGGGGYTF. In DNA form, the CDR3 reads TGTGCCAGCAGCCCGGGCGGCGGTGGCTACACCTTC.

The gene calls are TRBV28 and TRBJ1-5; D gene unclear. The germline gives CDR1 MDHEN, CDR2 SYDVKM. Trimming shortened V by 3 bases and J by 2 bases, and 8 bases separated the two germline ends. This CDR3 region has 14 residues. CDR3 bases: TGTGCCAGCAGTTTTAGCAGTCGCAATCAGCCCCAGCATTTT. It yields the protein CASSFSSRNQPQHF.

The chain combines TRBV7-6 with TRBJ1-1; TRBD1 might be the D (5 bases). The CDR3 runs 14 residues. CDR1 is SGHVS and CDR2 is FNYEAQ in the germline V gene. The V gene lost 1 base and the J gene lost 4 bases, with 10 bases spanning the gap. CDR3 protein: CASSLGGGTTEAFF. The CDR3 DNA is TGTGCCAGCAGCTTAGGTGGCGGGACCACTGAAGCTTTCTTT.

About this clone itself: At the DNA level, this CDR3 is encoded by other sequences in the same sample as well. V usage is TRBV29-1 and J usage is TRBJ2-7; D possibly corresponds to TRBD2 (5 bases). V was pared by 4 bases and J by 1 base, with 5 bases between. The V gene's germline CDR1 is SQVTM and CDR2 ANQGSEA. The CDR3 has 11 amino acids. As DNA, the CDR3 is TGCAGCGTTGGGACTTCCTACGAGCAGTACTTC. Translating it yields CSVGTSYEQYF.

The J gene is TRBJ2-5, the V gene TRBV2, with TRBD2 matching 8 bases. Germline CDR1 and CDR2: SNHLY and FYNNEI. CDR3 size: 14 residues. J was trimmed by 2 bases and V by 7 bases; bases with no gene match: 6. CDR3 amino acids: CASIPGGLQETQYF. CDR3 coding DNA: TGTGCCAGCATCCCGGGAGGGCTTCAAGAGACCCAGTACTTC.

This rearrangement joins TRBV5-4 to TRBJ2-3; 8 bases are shared with TRBD2. CDR3 length: 15 amino acids. Germline V gives CDR1 SGHNT, CDR2 YYREEE (reference sequence). With 1 base clipped from V and 2 bases from J, the junction kept 3 bases outside the gene matches. The CDR3 nucleotides are TGTGCCAGCAGCTTGTACGGGGGGGCCACAGATACGCAGTATTTT. Protein: CASSLYGGATDTQYF. Full variable domain (missing parts from reference TRBV5-4 and TRBJ2-3): ETGVTQSPTHLIKTRGQQVTLRCSSQSGHNTVSWYQQALGQGPQFIFQYYREEENGRGNFPPRFSGLQFPNYSSELNVNALELDDSALYLCASSLYGGATDTQYFGPGTRLTVL.

The chain is built from TRBV19 and TRBJ1-5; D is perhaps TRBD1 (5 bases). This CDR3 region has 14 residues. Trimming took 5 bases from V and 9 from J, leaving 17 bases between them. CDR1 is LNHDA, CDR2 SQIVND, per germline (reference sequence). CDR3 amino acids: CASSFLTGSTPQHF. As DNA, the CDR3 is TGTGCCAGTAGTTTTCTAACAGGATCGACGCCCCAGCATTTT.

This clone was counted a few times. The V and J genes are TRBV30 and TRBJ1-4; 7 bases line up with TRBD1. CDR1 and CDR2 (germline): GTSNPN, SVGIG (reference sequence). This CDR3 region has 15 residues. The junction had 5 bases not matched to a gene; V was cut back by 0 bases and J by 4 bases. CDR3 region: CAWSVSQGVNEKLFF. The CDR3 DNA reads TGTGCCTGGAGTGTCTCCCAGGGGGTTAATGAAAAACTGTTTTTT.

The chain carries TRBV29-1 and TRBJ1-2; no definite D call. The CDR3 runs to 11 residues. From germline, CDR1 is SQVTM and CDR2 ANQGSEA. The ends were cut back, 8 bases at V and 6 bases at J, with 13 bases in the middle. The DNA for the CDR3 is TGCAGCTCAAGAGACATGAATGGCTACACCTTC. It is translated as CSSRDMNGYTF.

The rearrangement joins TRBV2 to TRBJ2-5; D unclear. In germline, CDR1 is SNHLY, CDR2 FYNNEI. The CDR3 runs 13 residues. V was cut by 4 bases and J by 5 bases, with 11 bases left in between. As DNA, the CDR3 is TGTGCCAGCAGTGTCCCCCAGCCGGAGACCCAGTACTTC. Translated, it gives CASSVPQPETQYF.

The chain links TRBV18 to TRBJ2-6, with D uncertain. The CDR3 loop spans 15 amino acids. Germline V gene lookup returns CDR1 KGHSH and CDR2 LQKENI. The germline V and J ends were trimmed by 3 bases and 2 bases, with 8 bases remaining between them. CDR3 nucleotides: TGTGCCAGCTCACCCAGTGGAGCTGGGGCCAACGTCCTGACTTTC. Protein product: CASSPSGAGANVLTF.

This sequence joins TRBV4-3 and TRBJ2-2; D is undetermined. Trimming shortened V by 8 bases and J by 6 bases, and 19 bases separated the two germline ends. Germline values: CDR1 LGHNA, CDR2 YSLEER. CDR3 length equals 15 residues. CDR3 loop: CASGGTATRAGELFF. The CDR3 DNA reads as TGCGCCAGCGGCGGAACAGCGACAAGGGCCGGGGAGCTGTTTTTT.

The chain combines TRBV7-6 with TRBJ2-7; 9 bases map to TRBD1. CDR1 and CDR2 from the germline V gene are SGHVS and FNYEAQ. This CDR3 region has 14 residues. V was clipped by 6 bases and J by 2 bases; unmatched bases: 5. CDR3 sequence reads: CASSPDRGAYEQYF. The CDR3 nucleotides are TGTGCCAGCAGTCCCGACAGGGGGGCCTACGAGCAGTACTTC.

The chain has TRBV10-3 and TRBJ2-7; 9 positions match TRBD1. CDR1 and CDR2 (germline): ENHRY, SYGVKD. V trimming: 3 bases; J trimming: 5 bases; junction bases outside the gene matches: 8. There are 15 residues in the CDR3. CDR3 DNA: TGTGCCATCAGTGACGGGGACAGGGTATACCACGAGCAGTACTTC. Its protein is CAISDGDRVYHEQYF.

The chain uses TRBV19 and TRBJ2-1, with TRBD1 matching 11 bases. Germline loops: CDR1 LNHDA, CDR2 SQIVND (reference sequence). CDR3 length equals 15 residues. The trim removed 4 bases at V and 4 bases at J, leaving 3 bases unmatched. The CDR3 sequence: CASSTGTGGYNEQFF. CDR3 DNA: TGTGCCAGTAGTACCGGGACAGGGGGATACAATGAGCAGTTCTTC.

The rearrangement links TRBV5-4 to TRBJ1-1; no definite D call. The CDR3 runs 14 residues. CDR1 and CDR2 (germline): SGHNT, YYREEE (reference sequence). Trimming removed 0 bases from V and 5 bases from J, with 11 bases in between. The CDR3 loop reads CASSLVEGETEAFF. DNA for the CDR3: TGTGCCAGCAGCTTGGTGGAGGGTGAGACTGAAGCTTTCTTT.

The chain combines TRBV5-4 with TRBJ2-2; no clear D gene. V lost 1 base and J lost 1, with 5 bases in between. This CDR3 region has 14 residues. Germline CDR1 is SGHNT and CDR2 is YYREEE (reference sequence). DNA of the CDR3: TGTGCCAGCAGCTTGTCCAGGAACACCGGGGAGCTGTTTTTT. Amino acid sequence: CASSLSRNTGELFF.

The V call is TRBV27, the J call TRBJ2-2; 7 bases are shared with TRBD2. V gave up 8 bases and J gave up 2 bases; unmatched junction bases: 11. Germline CDR1 is MNHEY and CDR2 is SMNVEV (reference sequence). This CDR3 has 16 residues. As DNA, the CDR3 is TGTGCCAGCCACCGGGGGGACGGCTTAAACACCGGGGAGCTGTTTTTT. This encodes CASHRGDGLNTGELFF.

The chain links TRBV28 to TRBJ1-2; D is ambiguous. The CDR3 loop spans 13 amino acids. The V gene's germline CDR1 is MDHEN and CDR2 SYDVKM. Trimming took 2 bases from V and 6 from J, leaving 10 bases between them. The CDR3 loop is CASSLKQSNGYTF. In DNA form, the CDR3 reads TGTGCCAGCAGTTTAAAACAGAGCAATGGCTACACCTTC.

This sequence joins TRBV18 and TRBJ1-2, with TRBD1 matching 9 bases. The CDR3 is 16 amino acids. V dropped 1 base and J dropped 4; count of bases not matched to a gene: 7. Germline V gene data show CDR1 as KGHSH and CDR2 as LQKENI. The CDR3 loop reads CASSPLGTGTPYGYTF. CDR3 bases: TGTGCCAGCTCACCACTAGGGACAGGGACGCCCTATGGCTACACCTTC.

This rearrangement joins TRBV14 to TRBJ2-2; 9 bases align to TRBD1. CDR3 length: 14 residues. V trimming: 8 bases; J trimming: 6 bases; junction bases outside the gene matches: 7. In germline, CDR1 is SGHDN, CDR2 FVKESK. The chain's CDR3 is CASRRTGEAGELFF. The CDR3 DNA is TGTGCCAGCCGACGGACAGGGGAGGCCGGGGAGCTGTTTTTT. The entire variable domain, with the rest obtained from reference TRBV14 and TRBJ2-2, is as follows: EAGVTQFPSHSVIEKGQTVTLRCDPISGHDNLYWYRRVMGKEIKFLLHFVKESKQDESGMPNNRFLAERTGGTYSTLKVQPAELEDSGVYFCASRRTGEAGELFFGEGSRLTVL.

This chain joins TRBV15 and TRBJ2-3; 9 positions agree with TRBD2. Germline values: CDR1 LNHNV, CDR2 YYDKDF (reference sequence). This CDR3 comprises 16 residues. V lost 5 bases and J lost 4; bases outside the gene matches: 10. DNA for the CDR3: TGTGCCACCAGCCCCCTCAATAGCGGGGGAGCAGATACGCAGTATTTT. Protein product: CATSPLNSGGADTQYF.

The genes are TRBV5-1 and TRBJ1-2; D unresolved. The CDR3 extends over 13 amino acids. Germline V gene data show CDR1 as SGHRS and CDR2 as YFSETQ. V was trimmed by 4 bases and J by 4 bases, leaving 11 bases between them. CDR3 region: CASSPTNTYGYTF. In nucleotides, the CDR3 is TGCGCCAGCAGCCCGACAAACACCTATGGCTACACCTTC.